This T cell receptor beta chain was found in a study of OX40 agonist ivuxolimab in advanced cancers. General notes on the study: Ivuxolimab was a fully human IgG2 agonistic monoclonal antibody targeting the costimulatory receptor OX40 (CD134). Prior anti-PD-1, anti-PD-L1 or anti-CTLA-4 therapy was permitted, and 40% of dose-escalation patients had received checkpoint inhibitors. The dose-escalation cohort was roughly 80% male with a mean age of roughly 62 years, ranging from about 20 to 85. Intravenous ivuxolimab was administered to patients every 2 weeks at six dose levels: 0.01, 0.1, 0.3, 1.5, 3 and 10 mg/kg. Of the approximately 50 dose-escalation patients, hepatocellular carcinoma was present in about 20, melanoma in approximately 15, renal cell carcinoma in 9 and head and neck cancer in 9. Partial responses occurred in three dose-escalation patients: two with cutaneous melanoma and one with hepatocellular carcinoma. Peripheral TCRbeta sequencing was intended to test whether TCR sequence diversity was altered and clonal T-cell expansion was caused by ivuxolimab. The paper reports the monotherapy dose-escalation portion (N ≈ 52 patients) of the phase I ivuxolimab trial. The research as a whole found: On average, CD8+ T cells showed more expanded clones than CD4+ T cells after ivuxolimab. Partial responders in the 0.1-3.0 mg/kg groups had among the lowest normalized peripheral clonal expansion, especially among CD8+ T cells. Low levels of normalized T-cell clonal expansion were also seen in some nonresponding patients. Clonal expansion of both CD4+ and CD8+ blood T cells was observed from baseline to week 6 at doses 0.1 to 3.0 mg/kg. Antigen specificity was not determined for the clonally expanded peripheral T cells.

The germline V gene provides CDR1 SGHTA and CDR2 FQGNSA. From cysteine to phenylalanine, the CDR3 is 14 amino acids long. Here the CDR3 DNA is all that survives: 42 bases in frame from base 1. V lost 7 bases and J lost 9 bases, and the count of bases not matched to a germline gene is 11. Genomic DNA was isolated from the sorted cells so that the TCRbeta CDR3 region could be sequenced. TCRbeta CDR3 regions were sequenced using the immunoSEQ Assay. TCRdb's version of the immuneACCESS table is confined to in-frame rearrangements and falls short of the full clone set. An unresolved V gene accounts for under half of the shortfall where checked; the remainder is of unknown origin. The sample table shows 50,000 to 55,000 clones, and approximately 84% are seen once. The ten biggest clones cover around 4.3% of the sample. For this clone: Its target antigen remains unknown. No qualities accompany the bases; no much larger clone lies one base away.

Patients with autoimmune disease history or receiving systemic immunosuppression were excluded from the trial. Peripheral blood for TCR sequencing was collected from all dose cohorts at baseline, on cycle 4 day 1, and on cycle 7 day 1. The samples were taken from a phase I, first-in-human, multicenter, open-label dose-escalation trial of ivuxolimab. Adults with locally advanced or metastatic melanoma, renal cell carcinoma, hepatocellular carcinoma or head and neck squamous cell carcinoma were enrolled in the trial. Before TCR sequencing, CD4+ T cells and CD8+ T cells from peripheral blood were sorted into separate populations.

The material sequenced was CD4+ or CD8+ T cells sorted from blood, taken in a trial of the OX40 agonist ivuxolimab. The clonotype originates from an adult with an advanced solid tumor such as melanoma, head and neck, liver or kidney cancer. The chain couples TRBV7-2 to TRBJ2-1; the junction holds 8 bases that match TRBD1. The DNA reads as follows: TGTGCCAGCAACCCGACAGGGGAAGTTGGTGAGCAGTTCTTC. This encodes CASNPTGEVGEQFF.